The 23 T cell receptor beta chains below were found in one sample sequenced in a study of blood T cell repertoires in COVID-19. TCRdb's table, derived via immunoSEQ multiplex PCR, lists solely in-frame clones and lacks some. The repertoire holds some 350,000 clones, with about 90% as singletons. Sequenced sample: PBMCs or T cells enriched from blood (not recorded which). The origin of the receptors is a woman in her 30s who had recovered from COVID-19.

Worth noting for this clone: Other nucleotide sequences from this sample produce the same CDR3. The rearrangement links TRBV11-2 to TRBJ2-7; 8 bases line up with TRBD2. Unmatched junction bases numbered 0, after V lost 5 bases and J lost 0 bases. This CDR3 comprises 13 residues. The germline V gene encodes CDR1 SGHAT and CDR2 FQNNGV. CDR3 amino acids: CASSLAGSYEQYF. The CDR3 bases are TGTGCCAGCAGCCTAGCGGGCTCCTACGAGCAGTACTTC.

This rearrangement joins TRBV6-2 or TRBV6-3 to TRBJ2-7, with 7 bases lining up with TRBD1. V was clipped by 4 bases and J by 2 bases; unmatched bases: 2. The CDR3 extends over 13 amino acids. Germline-derived CDR1 and CDR2 are MNHEY and SVGEGT. The CDR3 DNA is TGTGCCAGCAGTTGGGACAGAACCTACGAGCAGTACTTC. Its protein is CASSWDRTYEQYF.

This sequence joins TRBV7-9 and TRBJ2-1; a weak D match, TRBD1 (6 bases). Trimming shortened V by 4 bases and J by 3 bases, and 16 bases separated the two germline ends. This CDR3 spans 16 amino acids. Germline-derived CDR1 and CDR2 are SEHNR and FQNEAQ (reference sequence). The CDR3 DNA reads as TGTGCCAGCAGCTCCTTTGGGCAGGGGCGCTACAATGAGCAGTTCTTC. Its protein is CASSSFGQGRYNEQFF. Combining the CDR3 with reference TRBV7-9 and TRBJ2-1 gives the whole variable domain DTGVSQNPRHKITKRGQNVTFRCDPISEHNRLYWYRQTLGQGPEFLTYFQNEAQLEKSRLLSDRFSAERPKGSFSTLEIQRTEQGDSAMYLCASSSFGQGRYNEQFFGPGTRLTVL.

This clone showed up just a few times. V usage is TRBV18 and J usage is TRBJ2-3, with a tentative D call TRBD2 (6 bases). This CDR3 region has 16 residues. V gave up 0 bases and J gave up 0 bases, with 10 bases separating them. CDR1 and CDR2 from the germline V gene are KGHSH and LQKENI. In nucleotides, the CDR3 is TGTGCCAGCTCACCACCGCTGGCGGGGAGCACAGATACGCAGTATTTT. Protein sequence: CASSPPLAGSTDTQYF.

The CDR3 spells CATRREAGGQDTQYF. The DNA of the CDR3 is TGTGCCACCCGTAGGGAAGCGGGGGGGCAAGATACGCAGTATTTT. This chain links TRBV7-9 with TRBJ2-3; 10 bases agree with TRBD2. CDR3 length equals 15 residues. J was trimmed by 5 bases and V by 10 bases; bases with no gene match: 12. CDR1 SEHNR and CDR2 FQNEAQ come from the germline V gene (reference sequence). The variable domain in full, with the rest retrieved from reference TRBV7-9 and TRBJ2-3, is DTGVSQNPRHKITKRGQNVTFRCDPISEHNRLYWYRQTLGQGPEFLTYFQNEAQLEKSRLLSDRFSAERPKGSFSTLEIQRTEQGDSAMYLCATRREAGGQDTQYFGPGTRLTVL.

The V call is TRBV15, the J call TRBJ2-5, with TRBD2 matching over 7 bases. The CDR3 covers 17 residues. The germline gives CDR1 LNHNV, CDR2 YYDKDF (reference sequence). J lost 4 bases, V lost 0 bases, and 11 bases had no gene match. Written as DNA, the CDR3 is TGTGCCACCAGCAGAGAGTGGTGGGGGAGGGGATTAGAGACCCAGTACTTC. Encoded protein: CATSREWWGRGLETQYF.

This chain links TRBV5-8 with TRBJ2-7; TRBD2 is a possible D gene (6 bases). Trimming stripped 4 bases from V and 5 bases from J, with 16 bases between. Germline V gives CDR1 SGHTS, CDR2 YDEGEE. The length of the CDR3 is 14 residues. The CDR3 DNA reads TGTGCCAGCAGCGGCCGGTGGGGGGTCCACGAGCAGTACTTC. It translates to CASSGRWGVHEQYF.

The chain uses TRBV30 and TRBJ1-1, with TRBD1 identical over 8 bases. Trimming cost V 3 bases and J 2 bases; bases outside gene matches: 5. Per the germline V gene, CDR1 is GTSNPN and CDR2 is SVGIG (reference sequence). The CDR3 extends over 14 amino acids. The CDR3 region is CAWSRQGFNTEAFF. Here the CDR3 DNA reads TGTGCCTGGAGCCGACAGGGGTTTAACACTGAAGCTTTCTTT.

With respect to this clone: Within the sample, other DNA sequences also encode this same CDR3. This chain joins TRBV5-5 and TRBJ1-2, with TRBD1 matching 10 bases. The CDR3 runs to 13 residues. V lost 2 bases and J lost 7; bases outside the gene matches: 2. Germline-derived CDR1 and CDR2 are SGHKS and YYEKEE (reference sequence). As DNA, the CDR3 is TGTGCCAGCAGCTTAGGGACAGGGGTTGGCTACACCTTC. Protein: CASSLGTGVGYTF. The variable domain in full, with the rest retrieved from reference TRBV5-5 and TRBJ1-2, is DAGVTQSPTHLIKTRGQQVTLRCSPISGHKSVSWYQQVLGQGPQFIFQYYEKEERGRGNFPDRFSARQFPNYSSELNVNALLLGDSALYLCASSLGTGVGYTFGSGTRLTVV.

The rearrangement uses TRBV11-3 and TRBJ2-6, with 9 bases lining up with TRBD1. The germline CDR1 and CDR2 sequences are SGHNT and YENEEA. The CDR3 loop spans 16 amino acids. V lost 4 bases, J lost 2 bases, and 3 bases stayed unmatched. The CDR3 DNA is TGTGCCAGCAGCTCCCGGACAGGGGCTGGGGCCAACGTCCTGACTTTC. Amino acids: CASSSRTGAGANVLTF. The whole variable domain, filled in from reference TRBV11-3 and TRBJ2-6, reads EAGVVQSPRYKIIEKKQPVAFWCNPISGHNTLYWYLQNLGQGPELLIRYENEEAVDDSQLPKDRFSAERLKGVDSTLKIQPAELGDSAVYLCASSSRTGAGANVLTFGAGSRLTVL.

The chain joins TRBV18 to TRBJ2-3; D unclear. Germline V gives CDR1 KGHSH, CDR2 LQKENI. CDR3 size: 15 residues. V was trimmed by 3 bases and J by 2 bases, leaving 12 bases between them. As DNA, the CDR3 is TGTGCCAGCTCACCGATACAGCAGTCCACAGATACGCAGTATTTT. It is translated as CASSPIQQSTDTQYF.

The chain joins TRBV29-1 to TRBJ2-2, with a possible D match to TRBD1 (5 bases). Deletions cut 3 bases from V and 6 bases from J, with 11 bases between. The V gene's germline CDR1 is SQVTM and CDR2 ANQGSEA. This CDR3 is built from 13 residues. The CDR3 nucleotides are TGCAGCGTTGACCAGGGCGTCGCCGGGGAGCTGTTTTTT. Translating it yields CSVDQGVAGELFF.

V and J are TRBV15 and TRBJ1-5; possibly TRBD1 for D (5 bases). Germline V gives CDR1 LNHNV, CDR2 YYDKDF (reference sequence). The CDR3 totals 16 residues. V was cut by 4 bases and J by 4 bases, with 17 bases left in between. CDR3 bases: TGTGCCACCAGCAACCCCTCGGCAGGGTTTAATCAGCCCCAGCATTTT. Amino acid sequence: CATSNPSAGFNQPQHF.

In DNA, the CDR3 is TGTGCCAGCAGCGAGGGACAAAATGGCTACACCTTC. It yields the protein CASSEGQNGYTF. The chain recombines TRBV12-3 or TRBV12-4 with TRBJ1-2; possible D gene TRBD1, 6 bases. The CDR3 has 12 residues. The germline V and J ends were trimmed by 6 bases and 6 bases, with 11 bases remaining between them.

The CDR3 protein is CARGQEFYEQYF. The CDR3 DNA reads as TGTGCCAGGGGACAGGAGTTTTACGAGCAGTACTTC. This chain uses TRBV24-1 with TRBJ2-7; 8 nucleotides line up with TRBD1. This CDR3 spans 12 amino acids. From germline, CDR1 is KGHDR and CDR2 SFDVKD. V shed 11 bases, J shed 4 bases, and the junction held 6 bases outside the gene matches.

The genes are TRBV5-5 and TRBJ1-2; 7 bases align to TRBD1. Germline V lookup: CDR1 SGHKS, CDR2 YYEKEE (reference sequence). V dropped 4 bases and J dropped 8; count of bases not matched to a gene: 11. CDR3 length equals 14 residues. This CDR3 is CASSPLDRAGGYTF. In DNA form, the CDR3 reads TGTGCCAGCAGCCCCCTTGACAGGGCTGGAGGCTACACCTTC.

This clone appeared once. The chain combines TRBV15 with TRBJ1-1, with 7 bases identical to TRBD1. Germline assignment: CDR1 LNHNV and CDR2 YYDKDF (reference sequence). V lost 2 bases, J lost 7 bases, and 7 bases stayed unmatched. The CDR3 has 14 residues. The CDR3, as DNA: TGTGCCACCAGCAGAAGGGACAGAAATTATGAAGCTTTCTTT. This translates into CATSRRDRNYEAFF.

The J gene is TRBJ2-7, the V gene TRBV7-9; D remains unclear. V was trimmed by 0 bases and J by 5 bases, leaving 5 bases between them. The CDR3 totals 12 residues. CDR1 is SEHNR and CDR2 is FQNEAQ in the germline V gene (reference sequence). CDR3 amino acids: CASSLAVDEQYF. CDR3 nucleotide sequence: TGTGCCAGCAGCTTAGCAGTAGACGAGCAGTACTTC.

The genes are TRBV5-4 and TRBJ2-3; the match to TRBD1 covers 8 bases. This CDR3 region has 15 residues. V was pared by 6 bases and J by 3 bases, with 9 bases of the junction left unmatched. Germline V gene lookup returns CDR1 SGHNT and CDR2 YYREEE (reference sequence). CDR3 region: CASTPGQGITDTQYF. CDR3 nucleotide sequence: TGTGCCAGCACCCCAGGACAGGGTATTACAGATACGCAGTATTTT. Complete variable domain (other parts from reference TRBV5-4 and TRBJ2-3): ETGVTQSPTHLIKTRGQQVTLRCSSQSGHNTVSWYQQALGQGPQFIFQYYREEENGRGNFPPRFSGLQFPNYSSELNVNALELDDSALYLCASTPGQGITDTQYFGPGTRLTVL.

The V call is TRBV18, the J call TRBJ2-2; D call uncertain. Germline V gene lookup returns CDR1 KGHSH and CDR2 LQKENI. This CDR3 has 14 amino acids. V lost 3 bases to trimming and J lost 3 bases, with 8 bases between them. The CDR3 region has the DNA TGTGCCAGCTCACCTAATGTAGACACCGGGGAGCTGTTTTTT. Translated: CASSPNVDTGELFF.

The count of this clone is one. The chain employs TRBV9 and TRBJ2-7; 14 bases align to TRBD2. Germline assignment: CDR1 SGDLS and CDR2 YYNGEE. V shed 0 bases and J 2 bases; nucleotides not matched to a gene: 1. This CDR3 has 16 residues. This CDR3 reads CASSVAGLAGAYEQYF. The CDR3 DNA reads TGTGCCAGCAGCGTAGCGGGACTAGCGGGAGCCTACGAGCAGTACTTC.

A single count supports this clone. The chain couples TRBV6-6 to TRBJ1-2; 7 bases match TRBD1. The CDR3 totals 16 residues. Germline values: CDR1 MNHNY, CDR2 SVGAGI (reference sequence). V lost 2 bases to trimming and J lost 2 bases; unmatched junction nucleotides: 8. The CDR3 sequence is CASSYTQQGRNYGYTF. The CDR3 coding sequence is TGTGCCAGCAGTTACACGCAACAGGGGAGAAACTATGGCTACACCTTC.

V and J are TRBV6-1 and TRBJ2-1; TRBD1 might be the D (6 bases). The CDR3 contains 16 residues. The V end lost 2 bases, the J end lost 0 bases, and 11 bases lay between the germline ends. Germline V gene lookup returns CDR1 MNHNS and CDR2 SASEGT. The CDR3 nucleotides read TGTGCCAGCAGTGAATTGGGACACTTCTCCTACAATGAGCAGTTCTTC. Translation gives CASSELGHFSYNEQFF.